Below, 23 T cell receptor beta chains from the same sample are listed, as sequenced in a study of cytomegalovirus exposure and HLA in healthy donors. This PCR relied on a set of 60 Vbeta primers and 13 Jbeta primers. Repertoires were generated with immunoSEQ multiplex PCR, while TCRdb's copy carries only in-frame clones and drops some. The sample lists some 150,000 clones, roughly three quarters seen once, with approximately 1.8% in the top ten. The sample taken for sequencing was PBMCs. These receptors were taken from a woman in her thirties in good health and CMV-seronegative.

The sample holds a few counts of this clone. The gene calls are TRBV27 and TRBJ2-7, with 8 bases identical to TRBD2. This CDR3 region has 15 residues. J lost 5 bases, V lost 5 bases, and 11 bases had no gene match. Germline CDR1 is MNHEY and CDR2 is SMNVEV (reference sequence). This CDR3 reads CASSPPPGLAHEQYF. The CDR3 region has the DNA TGTGCCAGCAGTCCGCCCCCCGGACTAGCCCACGAGCAGTACTTC.

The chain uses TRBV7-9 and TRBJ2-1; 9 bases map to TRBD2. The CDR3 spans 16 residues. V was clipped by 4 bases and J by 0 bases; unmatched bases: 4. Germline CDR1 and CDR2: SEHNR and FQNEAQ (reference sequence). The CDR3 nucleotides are TGTGCCAGCAGCTCCTTAGCGGGAGTCTCCTACAATGAGCAGTTCTTC. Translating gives CASSSLAGVSYNEQFF.

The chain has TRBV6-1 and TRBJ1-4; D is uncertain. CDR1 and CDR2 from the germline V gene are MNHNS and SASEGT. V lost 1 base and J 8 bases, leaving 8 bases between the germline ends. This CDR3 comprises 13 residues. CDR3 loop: CASSEGHTEKLFF. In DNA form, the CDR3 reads TGTGCCAGCAGTGAAGGGCACACAGAAAAACTGTTTTTT.

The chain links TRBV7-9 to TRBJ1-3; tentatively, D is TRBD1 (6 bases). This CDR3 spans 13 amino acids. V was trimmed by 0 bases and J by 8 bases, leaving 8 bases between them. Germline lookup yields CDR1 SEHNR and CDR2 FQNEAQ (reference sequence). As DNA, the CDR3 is TGTGCCAGCAGCTTAGCCCACAGGGACACCATATATTTT. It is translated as CASSLAHRDTIYF.

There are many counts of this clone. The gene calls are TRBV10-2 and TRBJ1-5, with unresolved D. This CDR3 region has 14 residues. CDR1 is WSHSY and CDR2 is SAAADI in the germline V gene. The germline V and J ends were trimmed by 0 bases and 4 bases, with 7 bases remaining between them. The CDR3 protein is CASSESELNQPQHF. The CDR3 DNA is TGCGCCAGCAGTGAGTCCGAGCTGAATCAGCCCCAGCATTTT.

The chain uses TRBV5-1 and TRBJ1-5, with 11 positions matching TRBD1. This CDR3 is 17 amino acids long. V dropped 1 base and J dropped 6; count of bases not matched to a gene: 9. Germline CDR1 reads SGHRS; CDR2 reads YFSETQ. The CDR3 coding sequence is TGCGCCAGCAGCTTGAGGGGAGGACAGGGGGCGAGTCAGCCCCAGCATTTT. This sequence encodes CASSLRGGQGASQPQHF. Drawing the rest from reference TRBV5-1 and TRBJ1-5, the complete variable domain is KAGVTQTPRYLIKTRGQQVTLSCSPISGHRSVSWYQQTPGQGLQFLFEYFSETQRNKGNFPGRFSGRQFSNSRSEMNVSTLELGDSALYLCASSLRGGQGASQPQHFGDGTRLSIL.

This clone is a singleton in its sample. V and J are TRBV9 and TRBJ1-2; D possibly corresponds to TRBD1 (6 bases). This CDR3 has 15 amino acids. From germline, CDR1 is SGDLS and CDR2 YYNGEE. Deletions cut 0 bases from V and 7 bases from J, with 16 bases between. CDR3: CASSVGSGALTGYTF. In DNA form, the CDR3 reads TGTGCCAGCAGCGTAGGATCAGGGGCTCTAACTGGCTACACCTTC.

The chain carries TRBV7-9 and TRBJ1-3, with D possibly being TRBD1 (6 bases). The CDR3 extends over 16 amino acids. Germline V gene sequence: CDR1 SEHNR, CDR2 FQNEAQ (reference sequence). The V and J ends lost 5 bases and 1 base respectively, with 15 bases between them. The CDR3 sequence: CASSLPRTESGNTIYF. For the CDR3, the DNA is TGTGCCAGCAGCCTACCCAGGACAGAGTCTGGAAACACCATATATTTT. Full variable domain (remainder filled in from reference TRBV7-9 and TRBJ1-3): DTGVSQNPRHKITKRGQNVTFRCDPISEHNRLYWYRQTLGQGPEFLTYFQNEAQLEKSRLLSDRFSAERPKGSFSTLEIQRTEQGDSAMYLCASSLPRTESGNTIYFGEGSWLTVV.

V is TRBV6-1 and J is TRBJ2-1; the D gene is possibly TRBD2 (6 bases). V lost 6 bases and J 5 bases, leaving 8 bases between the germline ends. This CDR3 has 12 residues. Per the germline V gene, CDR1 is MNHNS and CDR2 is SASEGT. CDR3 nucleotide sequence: TGTGCCAGCAGACCGGGGGACAATGAGCAGTTCTTC. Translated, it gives CASRPGDNEQFF.

CDR3 protein: CASSFGGGISTDTQYF. As DNA, the CDR3 is TGCGCCAGCAGCTTTGGGGGAGGCATAAGCACAGATACGCAGTATTTT. The V call is TRBV5-1, the J call TRBJ2-3; tentative D call: TRBD2 (6 bases). The germline gives CDR1 SGHRS, CDR2 YFSETQ. The CDR3 extends over 16 amino acids. The V and J ends lost 2 bases and 0 bases respectively, with 13 bases between them. The variable domain in full, with the rest retrieved from reference TRBV5-1 and TRBJ2-3, is KAGVTQTPRYLIKTRGQQVTLSCSPISGHRSVSWYQQTPGQGLQFLFEYFSETQRNKGNFPGRFSGRQFSNSRSEMNVSTLELGDSALYLCASSFGGGISTDTQYFGPGTRLTVL.

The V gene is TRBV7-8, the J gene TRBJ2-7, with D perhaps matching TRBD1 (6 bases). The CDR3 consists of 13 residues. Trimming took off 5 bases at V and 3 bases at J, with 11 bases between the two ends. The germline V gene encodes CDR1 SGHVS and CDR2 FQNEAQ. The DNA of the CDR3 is TGTGCCAGCAGCCGGGACACCCTCTACGAGCAGTACGTC. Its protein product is CASSRDTLYEQYV.

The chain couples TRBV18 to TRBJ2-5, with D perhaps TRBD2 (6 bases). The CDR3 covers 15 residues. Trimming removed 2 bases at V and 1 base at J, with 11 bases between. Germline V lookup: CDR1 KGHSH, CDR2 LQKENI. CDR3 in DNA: TGTGCCAGCTCACCATCGGGACTCACCCAAGAGACCCAGTACTTC. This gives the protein CASSPSGLTQETQYF.

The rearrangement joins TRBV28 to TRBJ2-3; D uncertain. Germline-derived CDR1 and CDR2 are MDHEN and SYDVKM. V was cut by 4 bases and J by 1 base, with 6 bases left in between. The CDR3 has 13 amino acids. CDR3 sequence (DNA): TGTGCCAGCAGTTACAGTGGCACAGATACGCAGTATTTT. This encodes CASSYSGTDTQYF.

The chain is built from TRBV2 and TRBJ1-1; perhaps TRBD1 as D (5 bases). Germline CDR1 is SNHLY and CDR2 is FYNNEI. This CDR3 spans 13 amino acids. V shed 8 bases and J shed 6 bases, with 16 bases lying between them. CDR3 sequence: CASGGGLGSEAFF. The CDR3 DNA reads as TGTGCCAGCGGGGGGGGTTTGGGCTCTGAAGCTTTCTTT.

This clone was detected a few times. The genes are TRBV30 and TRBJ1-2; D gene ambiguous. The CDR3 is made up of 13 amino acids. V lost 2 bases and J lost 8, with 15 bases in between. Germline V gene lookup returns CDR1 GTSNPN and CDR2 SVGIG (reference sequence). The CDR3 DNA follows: TGTGCCTGGAGTCCCTCCGGTTCGGAGGGCTACACCTTC. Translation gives CAWSPSGSEGYTF.

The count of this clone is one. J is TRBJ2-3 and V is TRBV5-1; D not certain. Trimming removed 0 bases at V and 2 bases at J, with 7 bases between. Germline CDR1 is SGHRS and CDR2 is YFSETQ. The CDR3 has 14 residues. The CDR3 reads CASSLAQNTDTQYF. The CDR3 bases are TGCGCCAGCAGCTTGGCTCAGAACACAGATACGCAGTATTTT.

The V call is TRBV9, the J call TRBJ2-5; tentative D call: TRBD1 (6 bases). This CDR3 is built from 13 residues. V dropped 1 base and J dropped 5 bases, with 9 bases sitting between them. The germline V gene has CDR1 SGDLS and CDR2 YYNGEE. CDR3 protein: CASSVQGPETQYF. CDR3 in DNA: TGTGCCAGCAGCGTACAGGGGCCGGAGACCCAGTACTTC.

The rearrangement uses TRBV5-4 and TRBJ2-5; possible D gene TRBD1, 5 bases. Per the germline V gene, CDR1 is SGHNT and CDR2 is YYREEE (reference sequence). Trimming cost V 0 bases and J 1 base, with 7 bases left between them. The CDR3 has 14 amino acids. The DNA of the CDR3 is TGTGCCAGCAGCTTGGGACAGACCCAAGAGACCCAGTACTTC. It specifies CASSLGQTQETQYF.

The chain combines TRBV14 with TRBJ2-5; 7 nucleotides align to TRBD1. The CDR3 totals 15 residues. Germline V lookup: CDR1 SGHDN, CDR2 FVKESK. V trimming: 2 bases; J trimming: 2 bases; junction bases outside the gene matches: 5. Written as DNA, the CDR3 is TGTGCCAGCAGCCAAAACTCAGGGGGTCAAGAGACCCAGTACTTC. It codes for CASSQNSGGQETQYF.

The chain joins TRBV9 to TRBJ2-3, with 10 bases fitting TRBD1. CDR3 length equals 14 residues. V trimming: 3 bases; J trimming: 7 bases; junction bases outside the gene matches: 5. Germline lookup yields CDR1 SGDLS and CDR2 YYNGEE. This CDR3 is CASSEGQGRYTQYF. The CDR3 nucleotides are TGTGCCAGCAGCGAGGGACAGGGGAGGTATACGCAGTATTTT.

The CDR3 here is CASSLEARNSPLHF. CDR3 DNA: TGTGCCAGCAGCTTAGAAGCCCGGAATTCACCCCTCCACTTT. The chain carries TRBV11-2 and TRBJ1-6; D gene uncertain. The CDR3 covers 14 residues. In germline, CDR1 is SGHAT, CDR2 FQNNGV. Trimming pared 0 bases from V and 7 bases from J, leaving 7 bases between.

In nucleotides, the CDR3 is TGTGCCAGCAGCCCGGGTCTTAGCACAGATACGCAGTATTTT. Translation: CASSPGLSTDTQYF. The rearrangement joins TRBV7-9 to TRBJ2-3, with D unclear. Looked up from germline, CDR1 is SEHNR and CDR2 is FQNEAQ (reference sequence). This CDR3 spans 14 amino acids. Trimming removed 5 bases from V and 0 bases from J, with 9 bases in between.

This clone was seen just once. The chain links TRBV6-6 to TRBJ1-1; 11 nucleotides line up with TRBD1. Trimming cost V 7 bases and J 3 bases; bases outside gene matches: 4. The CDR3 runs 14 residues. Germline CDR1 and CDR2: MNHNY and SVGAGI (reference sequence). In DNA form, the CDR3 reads TGTGCCAGCACCGGGACAGGGGGGTACACTGAAGCTTTCTTT. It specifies CASTGTGGYTEAFF.